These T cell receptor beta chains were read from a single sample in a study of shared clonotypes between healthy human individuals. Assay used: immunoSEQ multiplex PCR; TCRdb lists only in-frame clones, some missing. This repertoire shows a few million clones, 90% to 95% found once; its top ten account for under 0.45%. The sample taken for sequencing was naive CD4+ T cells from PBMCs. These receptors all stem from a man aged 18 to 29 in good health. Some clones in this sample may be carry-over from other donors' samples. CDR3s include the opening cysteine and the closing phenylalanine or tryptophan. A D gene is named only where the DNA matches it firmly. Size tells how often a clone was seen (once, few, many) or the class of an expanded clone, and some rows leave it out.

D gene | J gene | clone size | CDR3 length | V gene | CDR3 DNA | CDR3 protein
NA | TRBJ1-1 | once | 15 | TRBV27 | TGTGCCAGCAGTTTATTCGGCCAAATGAACACTGAAGCTTTCTTT | CASSLFGQMNTEAFF
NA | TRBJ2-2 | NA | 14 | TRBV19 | TGTGCCAGTAGTATAGTAAGGGGCACCGGGGAGCTGTTTTTT | CASSIVRGTGELFF
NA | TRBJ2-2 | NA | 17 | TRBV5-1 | TGCGCCAGCAGCTTGGGTCCTCGGAGCAGGAGCATAGGGGAGCTGTTTTTT | CASSLGPRSRSIGELFF
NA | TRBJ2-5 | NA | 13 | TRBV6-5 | TGTGCCACCAAAGGGGGGCTAACGGAGACCCAGTACTTC | CATKGGLTETQYF
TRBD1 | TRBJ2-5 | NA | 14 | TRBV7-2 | TGTGCCAGCAGCCTCAATACAGGGGAAGAGACCCAGTACTTC | CASSLNTGEETQYF
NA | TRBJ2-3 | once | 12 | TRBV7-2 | TGTGCCAGCTATGGAAGCACAGATACGCAGTATTTT | CASYGSTDTQYF
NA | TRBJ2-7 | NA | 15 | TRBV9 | TGTGCCAGCAGCGTAGGAATAGGGAGCTCCTACGAGCAGTACTTC | CASSVGIGSSYEQYF
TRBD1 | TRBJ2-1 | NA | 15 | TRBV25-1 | TGTGCCAGCAGTCCGGACGGGACAGGGCGAAAGGAGCAGTTCTTC | CASSPDGTGRKEQFF
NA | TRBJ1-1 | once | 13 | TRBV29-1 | TGCAGCGTTGCCCAGGTGGTCAACACTGAAGCTTTCTTT | CSVAQVVNTEAFF
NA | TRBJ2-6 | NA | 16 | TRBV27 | TGTGCCAGCAGTTTATATCGAAGCTCTGGGGCCAACGTCCTGACTTTC | CASSLYRSSGANVLTF
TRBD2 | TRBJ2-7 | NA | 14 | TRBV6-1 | TGTGCCAGCAGTGAGTTAGCGGGGCCCTACGAGCAGTACTTC | CASSELAGPYEQYF
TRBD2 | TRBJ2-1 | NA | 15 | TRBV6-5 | TGTGCCAGCAGTCCAGGACTAGCGGGAGTTAGTGAGCAGTTCTTC | CASSPGLAGVSEQFF
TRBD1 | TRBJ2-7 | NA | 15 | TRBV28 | TGTGCCAGCAACCAATTACAGGGGGCTTTCTACGAGCAGTACTTC | CASNQLQGAFYEQYF
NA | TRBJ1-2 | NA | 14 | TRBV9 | TGTGCCAGCAGCGTGAGAGACAGTCTCCTTGGCTACACCTTC | CASSVRDSLLGYTF
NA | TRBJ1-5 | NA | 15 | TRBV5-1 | TGCGCCAGCAGCCCAGTTACGGGAAGCAATCAGCCCCAGCATTTT | CASSPVTGSNQPQHF
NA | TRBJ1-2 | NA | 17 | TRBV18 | TGTGCCAGCTCACCCGACCAGTTGGGGACCGTCAACTATGGCTACACCTTC | CASSPDQLGTVNYGYTF
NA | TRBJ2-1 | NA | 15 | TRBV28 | TGTGCCAGCCCGTGGTCCCAGAACTCCTACAATGAGCAGTTCTTC | CASPWSQNSYNEQFF
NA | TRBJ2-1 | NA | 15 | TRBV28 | TGTGCCAGCAGTTTCGGGCTCCGGGACGAAAGTGAGCAGTTCTTC | CASSFGLRDESEQFF
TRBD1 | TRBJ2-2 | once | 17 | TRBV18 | TGTGCCAGCTCATCTGGGCCAGGGGGCGCGAACACCGGGGAGCTGTTTTTT | CASSSGPGGANTGELFF
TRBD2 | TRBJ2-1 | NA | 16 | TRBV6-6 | TGTGCCAGCACCCTAGATAGGGTAGCGGGGAGCAATGAGCAGTTCTTC | CASTLDRVAGSNEQFF
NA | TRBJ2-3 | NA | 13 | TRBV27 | TGTGCCAGCAGTTTATCGATCTGGGGAGCGCAGTATTTT | CASSLSIWGAQYF
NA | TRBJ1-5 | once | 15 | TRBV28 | TGTGCCAGCAGTCTACATTCAGGGCGGGGTCAGCCCCAGCATTTT | CASSLHSGRGQPQHF
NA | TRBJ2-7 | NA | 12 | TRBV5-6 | TGTGCCAGCAGCTTGGAAGAATACGAGCAGTACTTC | CASSLEEYEQYF
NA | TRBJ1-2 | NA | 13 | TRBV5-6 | TGTGCCAGCAGCGTTAAAACCGGGACCTTATTTCAATTC | CASSVKTGTLFQF
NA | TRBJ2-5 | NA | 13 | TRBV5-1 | TGCGCCAGCAGCTTTCTTGGGCAAGAGACCCAGTACTTC | CASSFLGQETQYF
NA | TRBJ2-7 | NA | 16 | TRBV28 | TGTGCCAGCAGTTCCTCCGTTCGGGGGTATGACTACGAGCAGTACTTC | CASSSSVRGYDYEQYF
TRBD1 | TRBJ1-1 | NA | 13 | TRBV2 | TGTGCCACCAGGAGAGGGGGCGGCACTGAAGCTTTCTTT | CATRRGGGTEAFF
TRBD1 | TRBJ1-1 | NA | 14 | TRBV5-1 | TGCGCCAGCAGCAGGGACAGAGCGAACACTGAAGCTTTCTTT | CASSRDRANTEAFF
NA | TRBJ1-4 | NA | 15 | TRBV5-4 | TGTGCCAGCAGGGCCCGGGACGGGAGCAATGAAAAACTGTTTTTT | CASRARDGSNEKLFF